This T cell receptor (beta chain) was retrieved from a study of blood T cell repertoires in COVID-19. Produced via immunoSEQ multiplex PCR; TCRdb's table is partial and in-frame only. The data show 200,000 to 250,000 clones, approximately 83% seen once. V lost 0 bases, J lost 0 bases, and 23 bases lay in between. In germline, CDR1 is GTSNPN, CDR2 SVGIG (reference sequence). The CDR3 runs 19 residues. What was sequenced was peripheral blood. This clonotype was sampled from a woman in her twenties or thirties with COVID-19, enrolled during active disease. The chain links TRBV30 to TRBJ1-1; TRBD1 might be the D (6 bases). The CDR3 bases are TGTGCCTGGAGTGTAGTCGCCACCTTTGACAGGCCCATGAACACTGAAGCTTTCTTT. Translation gives CAWSVVATFDRPMNTEAFF. Based on the CDR3 plus reference TRBV30 and TRBJ1-1, the full variable domain is SQTIHQWPATLVQPVGSPLSLECTVEGTSNPNLYWYRQAAGRGLQLLFYSVGIGQISSEVPQNLSASRPQDRQFILSSKKLLLSDSGFYLCAWSVVATFDRPMNTEAFFGQGTRLTVV.